Shown below are 30 T cell receptor beta chains from a single sample sequenced in a study of identical twins. TCRdb passed the 5' RACE reads through MiXCR, listing each CDR3 protein once. The sample carries some 460,000 distinct CDR3 sequences, approximately 14% recorded once. These data were also reused for a study on yellow fever vaccine responses in identical twins.

The specimen sequenced was CD4+ T cells sorted from blood. These receptors all stem from a young woman in good health.

The table lists this clonotype with many counts. The V gene is TRBV27, the J gene TRBJ2-5; D is perhaps TRBD2 (5 bases). CDR1 and CDR2 (germline): MNHEY, SMNVEV (reference sequence). With 8 bases removed from V and 7 bases from J, the gap between germline ends came to 8 bases. The CDR3 contains 10 residues. Written as DNA, the CDR3 is TGTGCCAGCGGACTCGGGACCCAGTACTTC. Translating it yields CASGLGTQYF.

This clonotype has at least ten counts. J is TRBJ2-3 and V is TRBV20-1; D is uncertain. The CDR3 contains 13 residues. V was pared by 3 bases and J by 6 bases, with 13 bases between. Germline V gene sequence: CDR1 DFQATT, CDR2 SNEGSKA (reference sequence). The CDR3 sequence: CSASPPSWDTQYF. CDR3 sequence (DNA): TGCAGTGCTAGCCCACCAAGTTGGGATACGCAGTATTTT.

The V gene is TRBV5-6, the J gene TRBJ2-2, with D unclear. The germline V and J ends were trimmed by 0 bases and 4 bases, with 10 bases remaining between them. Per the germline V gene, CDR1 is SGHDT and CDR2 is YYEEEE. CDR3 length equals 15 residues. This CDR3 reads CASSLAGVTTGELFF. In nucleotides, the CDR3 is TGTGCCAGCAGCTTGGCAGGTGTAACCACCGGGGAGCTGTTTTTT. Full variable domain (rest looked up from reference TRBV5-6 and TRBJ2-2): DAGVTQSPTHLIKTRGQQVTLRCSPKSGHDTVSWYQQALGQGPQFIFQYYEEEERQRGNFPDRFSGHQFPNYSSELNVNALLLGDSALYLCASSLAGVTTGELFFGEGSRLTVL.

This clonotype has ten or more counts. The chain links TRBV5-6 to TRBJ2-1, with D tentatively TRBD2 (5 bases). The CDR3 is made up of 17 amino acids. CDR1 and CDR2 from the germline V gene are SGHDT and YYEEEE. The V and J ends lost 1 base and 0 bases respectively, with 14 bases between them. CDR3 sequence reads: CASSLTFLAGSYNEQFF. The CDR3 nucleotides are TGTGCCAGCAGCTTGACTTTCCTAGCAGGCTCCTACAATGAGCAGTTCTTC.

The rearrangement links TRBV25-1 to TRBJ1-5; 9 bases are shared with TRBD1. The V and J ends lost 4 bases and 5 bases, in that order; junction bases with no gene match: 6. The CDR3 sequence is 15 residues long. Germline lookup yields CDR1 MGHDK and CDR2 SYGVNS. CDR3 region: CASSGLDRGDQPQHF. The CDR3 DNA reads TGTGCCAGCAGTGGCCTGGACAGGGGAGATCAGCCCCAGCATTTT.

The chain carries TRBV27 and TRBJ2-7, with unresolved D. Germline assignment: CDR1 MNHEY and CDR2 SMNVEV (reference sequence). This CDR3 comprises 15 residues. V was clipped by 2 bases and J by 5 bases, with 16 bases between them. The CDR3 region has the DNA TGTGCCAGCAGTTTAAAGCCCTCTGGTTGGAACGAGCAGTACTTC. It yields the protein CASSLKPSGWNEQYF.

This chain links TRBV18 with TRBJ1-1; D may be TRBD1 (6 bases). The V end was cut by 1 base, the J end by 11 bases, with 11 bases between. CDR1 is KGHSH and CDR2 is LQKENI in the germline V gene. This CDR3 has 12 residues. In DNA, the CDR3 is TGTGCCAGCTCACCACAGGGGGTTCGGGCTTTCTTT. Translation: CASSPQGVRAFF.

The table lists this clonotype with a few counts. The chain combines TRBV5-1 with TRBJ2-5; no reliable D call. The CDR3 sequence is 16 residues long. Trimming removed 4 bases from V and 5 bases from J, with 21 bases in between. Germline CDR1 and CDR2: SGHRS and YFSETQ. CDR3 DNA: TGCGCCAGCAGCCCCCAACCGCTCCAGCGTAGGGAGACCCAGTACTTC. Protein product: CASSPQPLQRRETQYF.

This clonotype was counted between two and nine times. The rearrangement uses TRBV6-2 or TRBV6-3 and TRBJ2-7; D is unclear. The CDR3 sequence is 16 residues long. Germline V gene data show CDR1 as MNHEY and CDR2 as SVGEGT. Trimming removed 6 bases from V and 3 bases from J, with 21 bases in between. CDR3 DNA sequence: TGTGCCAGCAGACTACCAGTGACACACAGTTTCTACGAGCAGTACTTC. It yields the protein CASRLPVTHSFYEQYF.

The V gene is TRBV2, the J gene TRBJ2-1, with 9 nucleotides matching TRBD2. The CDR3 consists of 16 residues. V lost 2 bases and J lost 8; bases outside the gene matches: 10. Germline V gene data show CDR1 as SNHLY and CDR2 as FYNNEI. CDR3 sequence (DNA): TGTGCCAGCAGTGAAAGGGCTAGCGGGGATGGGGATGAGCAGTTCTTC. Its protein is CASSERASGDGDEQFF.

This clonotype was seen repeatedly, ten times or more. This chain links TRBV5-6 with TRBJ2-7; 8 bases line up with TRBD1. The CDR3 runs to 12 residues. Germline loops: CDR1 SGHDT, CDR2 YYEEEE. Trimming cost V 4 bases and J 5 bases; bases outside gene matches: 2. The CDR3 sequence: CASSRTGNEQYF. As DNA, the CDR3 is TGTGCCAGCAGCCGGACAGGGAACGAGCAGTACTTC. The full variable domain, rest sourced from reference TRBV5-6 and TRBJ2-7, is DAGVTQSPTHLIKTRGQQVTLRCSPKSGHDTVSWYQQALGQGPQFIFQYYEEEERQRGNFPDRFSGHQFPNYSSELNVNALLLGDSALYLCASSRTGNEQYFGPGTRLTVT.

The chain couples TRBV28 to TRBJ2-1; tentative D call: TRBD2 (5 bases). In germline, CDR1 is MDHEN, CDR2 SYDVKM. This CDR3 has 16 amino acids. Trimming pared 2 bases from V and 4 bases from J, leaving 15 bases between. The DNA of the CDR3 is TGTGCCAGCAGTTTAAGGTCGGCGGGCCTATACAATGAGCAGTTCTTC. Residues: CASSLRSAGLYNEQFF.

J is TRBJ2-3 and V is TRBV7-2, with D maybe TRBD2 (5 bases). The germline CDR1 and CDR2 sequences are SGHTA and FQGNSA. The CDR3 spans 14 residues. V lost 7 bases and J 4 bases, leaving 15 bases between the germline ends. CDR3 in DNA: TGTGCCAGCAAACCCAACGGGGTTCCAGATACGCAGTATTTT. It translates to CASKPNGVPDTQYF.

CDR3 coding DNA: TGTGCCTGGAGTGTACAAGGGCCCCCTAGTCGCAACACAGATACGCAGTATTTT. Its protein is CAWSVQGPPSRNTDTQYF. The gene calls are TRBV30 and TRBJ2-3; D gene uncertain. CDR1 GTSNPN and CDR2 SVGIG come from the germline V gene (reference sequence). The CDR3 extends over 18 amino acids. V was trimmed by 0 bases and J by 2 bases, leaving 21 bases between them.

The V call is TRBV30, the J call TRBJ2-5; D unresolved. Deletions cut 7 bases from V and 1 base from J, with 10 bases between. Germline CDR1 is GTSNPN and CDR2 is SVGIG (reference sequence). This CDR3 comprises 12 residues. CDR3 protein: CAYQEFQETQYF. CDR3 sequence (DNA): TGTGCCTACCAGGAGTTCCAAGAGACCCAGTACTTC.

This chain links TRBV5-1 with TRBJ2-1; 8 bases fit TRBD2. With 4 bases clipped from V and 5 bases from J, the junction kept 8 bases outside the gene matches. This CDR3 region has 15 residues. Germline CDR1 and CDR2: SGHRS and YFSETQ. CDR3 in DNA: TGCGCCAGCAGCGGTCCGACTAGCGCTGACAATGAGCAGTTCTTC. This translates into CASSGPTSADNEQFF.

The V and J genes are TRBV28 and TRBJ2-7; 7 bases are a match to TRBD2. The V segment lost 6 bases and the J segment 2 bases; nucleotides outside the gene matches: 10. Germline V lookup: CDR1 MDHEN, CDR2 SYDVKM. The CDR3 consists of 15 residues. The chain's CDR3 is CASSAPGRVAYEQYF. In nucleotides, the CDR3 is TGTGCCAGCAGCGCCCCGGGGAGGGTAGCCTACGAGCAGTACTTC.

The V and J genes are TRBV7-9 and TRBJ2-2, with D possibly TRBD2 on 5 matching bases. Trimming left V 1 base short and J 4 bases short, with 13 bases between. The CDR3 is 16 residues long. Per germline, CDR1 SEHNR and CDR2 FQNEAQ (reference sequence). As DNA, the CDR3 is TGTGCCAGCAGCTTAGGAGGGAGTGGTTCCACCGGGGAGCTGTTTTTT. Its protein is CASSLGGSGSTGELFF. Based on the CDR3 plus reference TRBV7-9 and TRBJ2-2, the full variable domain is DTGVSQNPRHKITKRGQNVTFRCDPISEHNRLYWYRQTLGQGPEFLTYFQNEAQLEKSRLLSDRFSAERPKGSFSTLEIQRTEQGDSAMYLCASSLGGSGSTGELFFGEGSRLTVL.

This clonotype occurred a few times. V and J are TRBV18 and TRBJ2-1; D is unclear. V lost 1 base and J lost 8, with 18 bases in between. The CDR3 is 16 amino acids. The germline CDR1 and CDR2 sequences are KGHSH and LQKENI. In nucleotides, the CDR3 is TGTGCCAGCTCACCACTAGGAGTGGGCCTAGGCGATGAGCAGTTCTTC. It yields the protein CASSPLGVGLGDEQFF.

The chain recombines TRBV19 with TRBJ2-1, with 9 bases aligning to TRBD2. Trimming removed 5 bases from V and 4 bases from J; junction bases left unmatched: 3. Germline values: CDR1 LNHDA, CDR2 SQIVND (reference sequence). There are 14 residues in the CDR3. The CDR3 sequence is CASSSREGYNEQFF. DNA of the CDR3: TGTGCCAGTAGTTCGCGGGAGGGGTACAATGAGCAGTTCTTC.

This clonotype was seen many times. J is TRBJ2-3 and V is TRBV12-3 or TRBV12-4; 13 positions agree with TRBD2. V lost 7 bases to trimming and J lost 14 bases; unmatched junction nucleotides: 9. CDR3 length equals 13 residues. As DNA, the CDR3 is TGTGCCAGCAACCTACTAGCGGGGGGGCCTACGTATTTT. Translation gives CASNLLAGGPTYF.

This clonotype showed up many times. This CDR3 reads CASSSGVGNQPQHF. DNA of the CDR3: TGTGCCAGCAGTTCAGGGGTAGGCAATCAGCCCCAGCATTTT. The genes are TRBV12-3 or TRBV12-4 and TRBJ1-5; perhaps TRBD1 as D (6 bases). The CDR3 spans 14 residues. Trimming shortened V by 4 bases and J by 2 bases, and 9 bases separated the two germline ends.

The chain carries TRBV29-1 and TRBJ2-2, with 7 bases aligning to TRBD1. Germline V gene sequence: CDR1 SQVTM, CDR2 ANQGSEA. The CDR3 loop spans 14 amino acids. Trimming took 6 bases from V and 2 from J; bases not matched to a gene: 6. The CDR3 protein is CSVPGTVNTGELFF. CDR3 sequence (DNA): TGCAGCGTGCCCGGGACAGTTAACACCGGGGAGCTGTTTTTT.

This chain uses TRBV2 with TRBJ2-1; tentatively, D is TRBD2 (6 bases). Trimming left V 8 bases short and J 7 bases short, with 15 bases between. This CDR3 spans 13 amino acids. Germline CDR1 reads SNHLY; CDR2 reads FYNNEI. CDR3 region: CASSREAGNEQFF. CDR3 DNA sequence: TGTGCCAGCTCTAGGGAGGCGGGGAATGAGCAGTTCTTC.

This clonotype was found a few times. V and J are TRBV10-3 and TRBJ2-3; TRBD1 is a possible D gene (5 bases). The CDR3 extends over 15 amino acids. V was shortened by 4 bases and J by 1 base, with 12 bases between the two germline ends. CDR1 and CDR2 from the germline V gene are ENHRY and SYGVKD. This chain's CDR3 is CAISVSGIGTDTQYF. The CDR3 bases are TGTGCCATCAGTGTATCAGGGATCGGCACAGATACGCAGTATTTT.

In its sample, this clonotype was seen a few times. The rearrangement joins TRBV15 to TRBJ2-2; D is ambiguous. This CDR3 has 14 amino acids. In germline, CDR1 is LNHNV, CDR2 YYDKDF (reference sequence). The V gene lost 1 base and the J gene lost 4 bases, with 7 bases spanning the gap. The CDR3 DNA reads TGTGCCACCAGCAGAGTAGCAGGCACCGGGGAGCTGTTTTTT. Protein product: CATSRVAGTGELFF.

The table lists this clonotype with many counts. This chain links TRBV29-1 with TRBJ2-2, with D unclear. The CDR3 runs 14 residues. From germline, CDR1 is SQVTM and CDR2 ANQGSEA. V was cut by 5 bases and J by 2 bases, with 12 bases left in between. The chain's CDR3 is CSVLVWSNTGELFF. For the CDR3, the DNA is TGCAGCGTTCTCGTATGGTCAAACACCGGGGAGCTGTTTTTT.

The chain joins TRBV7-2 to TRBJ2-1; 10 bases fit TRBD2. The CDR3 covers 16 residues. Unmatched junction bases numbered 11, after V lost 4 bases and J lost 8 bases. Germline loops: CDR1 SGHTA, CDR2 FQGNSA. The CDR3 nucleotides read TGTGCCAGCAGCTCGAGACTAGCGGGTCGGGTGGATGAGCAGTTCTTC. Translated: CASSSRLAGRVDEQFF. Full variable domain (outside the CDR3, taken from reference TRBV7-2 and TRBJ2-1): GAGVSQSPSNKVTEKGKDVELRCDPISGHTALYWYRQSLGQGLEFLIYFQGNSAPDKSGLPSDRFSAERTGGSVSTLTIQRTQQEDSAVYLCASSSRLAGRVDEQFFGPGTRLTVL.

The V gene is TRBV3-1, the J gene TRBJ2-7; D uncertain. CDR3 length equals 11 residues. Looked up from germline, CDR1 is LGHDT and CDR2 is YNNKEL (reference sequence). V dropped 3 bases and J dropped 6 bases, with 6 bases sitting between them. The CDR3 region is CASSQRLEQYF. The DNA of the CDR3 is TGTGCCAGCAGCCAGAGGCTCGAGCAGTACTTC.

V and J are TRBV28 and TRBJ2-3; 8 nucleotides line up with TRBD1. The CDR3 consists of 15 residues. Germline V CDR1 and CDR2: MDHEN, SYDVKM. The ends lost 2 bases at V and 1 base at J; junction bases unmatched: 2. This CDR3 reads CASSLLTGGTDTQYF. In DNA form, the CDR3 reads TGTGCCAGCAGTTTACTGACAGGGGGCACAGATACGCAGTATTTT.